The 32 T cell receptor beta chains below come from one sample, sequenced in a study of blood T cell repertoires in COVID-19. Produced via immunoSEQ multiplex PCR; TCRdb's table is partial and in-frame only. There are about 90,000 clones in the sample; more than 75% occur only once, and about 6.4% lies in the top ten. The source material was peripheral blood. The receptors come from a man in his 70s with acute or convalescent COVID-19.

The chain recombines TRBV14 with TRBJ2-5; tentatively, D is TRBD1 (5 bases). V lost 1 base, J lost 1 base, and 19 bases lay in between. Germline V lookup: CDR1 SGHDN, CDR2 FVKESK. The CDR3 consists of 18 residues. CDR3 bases: TGTGCCAGCAGCCAAGTAACAGGCGTTCCCGTTATCCAAGAGACCCAGTACTTC. Its protein is CASSQVTGVPVIQETQYF.

The chain is built from TRBV19 and TRBJ1-1, with 10 bases lining up with TRBD1. CDR1 is LNHDA, CDR2 SQIVND, per germline (reference sequence). The CDR3 runs to 20 residues. V lost 3 bases, J lost 0 bases, and 16 bases stayed unmatched. CDR3 sequence: CASSIGLTGGRRVLNTEAFF. In nucleotides, the CDR3 is TGTGCCAGTAGTATCGGCCTGACAGGGGGCCGGAGGGTTTTGAACACTGAAGCTTTCTTT.

This chain uses TRBV4-1 with TRBJ2-2, with TRBD1 identical over 7 bases. Per germline, CDR1 MGHRA and CDR2 YSYEKL. V was pared by 6 bases and J by 1 base, with 5 bases of the junction left unmatched. The CDR3 spans 15 residues. The CDR3 loop reads CASRLRTGNTGELFF. The CDR3 region has the DNA TGCGCCAGCAGGCTCAGGACAGGGAACACCGGGGAGCTGTTTTTT.

The rearrangement uses TRBV6-6 and TRBJ1-6; possible D gene TRBD1, 6 bases. Germline V CDR1 and CDR2: MNHNY, SVGAGI (reference sequence). This CDR3 contains 13 residues. The V end lost 6 bases, the J end lost 7 bases, and 10 bases lay between the germline ends. CDR3 DNA sequence: TGTGCCAGCAGGAAGCAGGGGAATTCACCCCTCCACTTT. Amino acids: CASRKQGNSPLHF.

The chain joins TRBV2 to TRBJ1-4; TRBD1 matches 9 bases. CDR3 size: 15 residues. Germline lookup yields CDR1 SNHLY and CDR2 FYNNEI. With V trimmed by 6 bases and J by 6 bases, 8 bases remained unmatched. This chain's CDR3 is CASRRTGGGYEKLFF. CDR3 in DNA: TGTGCCAGCAGGCGCACAGGGGGCGGATATGAAAAACTGTTTTTT.

V is TRBV2 and J is TRBJ1-1, with D possibly matching TRBD1 (6 bases). Germline CDR1 and CDR2: SNHLY and FYNNEI. V dropped 8 bases and J dropped 2 bases, with 15 bases sitting between them. The CDR3 runs 14 residues. The CDR3 here is CASQQQGSNTEAFF. As DNA, the CDR3 is TGTGCCAGCCAGCAACAGGGATCAAACACTGAAGCTTTCTTT.

The rearrangement joins TRBV4-2 to TRBJ2-1; 8 bases map to TRBD2. V was clipped by 3 bases and J by 8 bases; unmatched bases: 15. CDR3 length: 17 amino acids. Looked up from germline, CDR1 is LGHNA and CDR2 is YNFKEQ. The CDR3 region is CASSQDLSGGSGDEQFF. For the CDR3, the DNA is TGTGCCAGCAGCCAGGATTTAAGCGGGGGCAGCGGGGATGAGCAGTTCTTC.

In its sample, this clone was seen once. CDR3 protein: CASSHQGSGGYTF. In DNA, the CDR3 is TGCGCCAGCAGCCACCAGGGGTCGGGGGGCTACACCTTC. The rearrangement links TRBV4-1 to TRBJ1-2, with D tentatively TRBD1 (6 bases). CDR1 and CDR2 from the germline V gene are MGHRA and YSYEKL. The CDR3 is made up of 13 amino acids. V shed 3 bases and J shed 8 bases, with 13 bases lying between them.

The CDR3: CASSESPLSSEIYQPQHF. Written as DNA, the CDR3 is TGCGCCAGCAGTGAGTCTCCACTTTCCTCCGAAATTTATCAGCCCCAGCATTTT. The chain has TRBV10-1 and TRBJ1-5, with D unclear. Germline assignment: CDR1 WNHNN and CDR2 SYGVQD (reference sequence). The CDR3 contains 18 residues. V lost 0 bases to trimming and J lost 5 bases, with 20 bases between them.

The sample holds many counts of this clone. This sequence joins TRBV7-9 and TRBJ2-7, with D unresolved. The length of the CDR3 is 11 residues. V was trimmed by 5 bases and J by 3 bases, leaving 5 bases between them. The V gene's germline CDR1 is SEHNR and CDR2 FQNEAQ (reference sequence). CDR3 bases: TGTGCCAGCAGCGGCCTCTACGAGCAGTACTTC. Protein: CASSGLYEQYF.

This chain uses TRBV5-1 with TRBJ1-2, with D tentatively TRBD1 (6 bases). The CDR3 sequence is 14 residues long. In germline, CDR1 is SGHRS, CDR2 YFSETQ. The V end was cut by 0 bases, the J end by 4 bases, with 10 bases between. Written as DNA, the CDR3 is TGCGCCAGCAGCTTGGCGGACAGTTTCTATGGCTACACCTTC. This codes for CASSLADSFYGYTF.

In this sample, this clone turned up once. This chain uses TRBV27 with TRBJ2-5; 11 nucleotides agree with TRBD1. Germline trimming cut 5 bases from V and 4 bases from J; bases unmatched to any gene: 12. Germline lookup yields CDR1 MNHEY and CDR2 SMNVEV (reference sequence). This CDR3 has 17 residues. CDR3 nucleotide sequence: TGTGCCAGCAGTCCACGAGGGACAGGGGGTACTGGAGAGACCCAGTACTTC. Translated, it gives CASSPRGTGGTGETQYF.

The V call is TRBV5-1, the J call TRBJ2-5; TRBD1 matches 8 bases. V shed 3 bases, J shed 7 bases, and the junction held 8 bases outside the gene matches. Germline CDR1 is SGHRS and CDR2 is YFSETQ. This CDR3 comprises 14 residues. In DNA, the CDR3 is TGCGCCAGCAGCTCCCCGGGACAGGATGCGACCCAGTACTTC. It codes for CASSSPGQDATQYF. Combining the CDR3 with reference TRBV5-1 and TRBJ2-5 gives the whole variable domain KAGVTQTPRYLIKTRGQQVTLSCSPISGHRSVSWYQQTPGQGLQFLFEYFSETQRNKGNFPGRFSGRQFSNSRSEMNVSTLELGDSALYLCASSSPGQDATQYFGPGTRLLVL.

The chain uses TRBV7-9 and TRBJ1-2; 7 nucleotides agree with TRBD1. Unmatched junction bases numbered 5, after V lost 5 bases and J lost 5 bases. Germline assignment: CDR1 SEHNR and CDR2 FQNEAQ (reference sequence). The CDR3 has 13 amino acids. CDR3 loop: CASSGTELYGYTF. The CDR3 DNA sequence: TGTGCCAGCAGCGGGACAGAACTATATGGCTACACCTTC.

The V call is TRBV27, the J call TRBJ1-1, with a weak D call TRBD1 (5 bases). CDR3 length: 14 residues. The germline V gene has CDR1 MNHEY and CDR2 SMNVEV (reference sequence). With 11 bases removed from V and 1 base from J, the gap between germline ends came to 17 bases. CDR3 amino acids: CAARRREENTEAFF. In DNA form, the CDR3 reads TGTGCCGCCCGACGCAGGGAGGAGAACACTGAAGCTTTCTTT.

The rearrangement uses TRBV6-6 and TRBJ1-5; TRBD1 is a possible D gene (5 bases). The ends were cut back, 0 bases at V and 5 bases at J, with 8 bases in the middle. CDR3 size: 14 residues. Germline V gene sequence: CDR1 MNHNY, CDR2 SVGAGI (reference sequence). In DNA form, the CDR3 reads TGTGCCAGCAGTTACTCTCAGGGCGATCAGCCCCAGCATTTT. Protein sequence: CASSYSQGDQPQHF.

The rearrangement links TRBV5-1 to TRBJ2-1; 15 positions match TRBD2. V was clipped by 3 bases and J by 4 bases; unmatched bases: 2. The germline gives CDR1 SGHRS, CDR2 YFSETQ. The CDR3 length is 16 residues. CDR3 amino acids: CASSSGLAGGYNEQFF. CDR3 coding DNA: TGCGCCAGCAGCTCGGGACTAGCGGGGGGATACAATGAGCAGTTCTTC.

V usage is TRBV4-1 and J usage is TRBJ1-1, with D hard to call. This CDR3 is 12 amino acids long. Germline CDR1 MGHRA, CDR2 YSYEKL. Trimming pared 0 bases from V and 6 bases from J, leaving 5 bases between. CDR3 sequence (DNA): TGCGCCAGCAGCCAAGATTCGGCTGAAGCTTTCTTT. Translated, it gives CASSQDSAEAFF.

The chain recombines TRBV19 with TRBJ1-1, with D hard to call. Germline values: CDR1 LNHDA, CDR2 SQIVND (reference sequence). The CDR3 contains 12 residues. Trimming removed 5 bases at V and 5 bases at J, with 9 bases between. CDR3 residues: CASSLSRTEAFF. DNA of the CDR3: TGTGCCAGTAGTCTCTCCCGGACTGAAGCTTTCTTT.

The chain recombines TRBV3-1 (or the pseudogene TRBV3-2) with TRBJ1-2, with D possibly TRBD1 on 5 matching bases. Germline assignment: CDR1 LGHDT and CDR2 YNNKEL (reference sequence). V dropped 0 bases and J dropped 4 bases, with 9 bases sitting between them. This CDR3 has 14 residues. CDR3 DNA sequence: TGTGCCAGCAGCCAAGATGTACAGGTCTATGGCTACACCTTC. Its translation: CASSQDVQVYGYTF.

The chain joins TRBV28 to TRBJ2-7; 9 bases agree with TRBD1. The CDR3 contains 17 residues. After removal of 10 bases from V and 1 base from J, the junction contained 17 bases not matched to a gene. Germline CDR1 is MDHEN and CDR2 is SYDVKM. CDR3 in DNA: TGTGCCACCGACCGCGCCTCACAGGGGGCTGGGTCCTACGAGCAGTACTTC. Its protein is CATDRASQGAGSYEQYF.

The V and J genes are TRBV6-5 and TRBJ1-2; no clear D gene. V lost 6 bases and J lost 3, with 5 bases in between. Germline V CDR1 and CDR2: MNHEY, SVGAGI. This CDR3 contains 11 residues. The CDR3 sequence: CASRQDYGYTF. The CDR3, as DNA: TGTGCCAGCAGGCAGGACTATGGCTACACCTTC.

The rearrangement uses TRBV6-5 and TRBJ1-5; no definite D call. Trimming took 6 bases from V and 4 from J, leaving 13 bases between them. The CDR3 runs to 14 residues. Germline V gene lookup returns CDR1 MNHEY and CDR2 SVGAGI. The CDR3 DNA reads as TGTGCCAGCAGATCCTTTGTTCTTAATCAGCCCCAGCATTTT. Protein sequence: CASRSFVLNQPQHF.

This clone has at least ten counts. The genes are TRBV5-6 and TRBJ1-2; the D is unclear. V was clipped by 4 bases and J by 3 bases, with 16 bases between them. The CDR3 length is 15 residues. Germline assignment: CDR1 SGHDT and CDR2 YYEEEE. CDR3 coding DNA: TGTGCCAGCAGCCGTGGTACGGGTGTAGACTATGGCTACACCTTC. Encoded protein: CASSRGTGVDYGYTF.

The chain employs TRBV7-9 and TRBJ2-7; tentative D call: TRBD2 (5 bases). CDR1 and CDR2 (germline): SEHNR, FQNEAQ (reference sequence). V gave up 1 base and J gave up 3 bases, with 7 bases separating them. The CDR3 covers 13 residues. CDR3 sequence: CASSLGGFYEQYV. CDR3 nucleotide sequence: TGTGCCAGCAGCTTAGGAGGGTTCTACGAGCAGTACGTC.

The chain joins TRBV27 to TRBJ2-3, with 9 bases fitting TRBD1. V dropped 5 bases and J dropped 0; count of bases not matched to a gene: 18. The V gene's germline CDR1 is MNHEY and CDR2 SMNVEV (reference sequence). The CDR3 is made up of 20 amino acids. The CDR3 bases are TGTGCCAGCAGTCCCCTCATCCCGGGACAGGGCGATTATAGCACAGATACGCAGTATTTT. Protein product: CASSPLIPGQGDYSTDTQYF.

The rearrangement links TRBV28 to TRBJ1-4; a weak D match, TRBD1 (6 bases). Trimming removed 8 bases from V and 5 bases from J, with 9 bases in between. The CDR3 has 12 amino acids. Germline V gene sequence: CDR1 MDHEN, CDR2 SYDVKM. The CDR3 spells CASGTLNEKLFF. In DNA, the CDR3 is TGTGCCAGCGGGACACTGAATGAAAAACTGTTTTTT.

V and J are TRBV10-3 and TRBJ1-2; D is perhaps TRBD1 (5 bases). CDR3 size: 14 residues. The germline CDR1 and CDR2 sequences are ENHRY and SYGVKD. V lost 9 bases to trimming and J lost 0 bases, with 14 bases between them. The CDR3 loop reads CAISLDTANYGYTF. In nucleotides, the CDR3 is TGTGCCATTTCCTTGGACACCGCTAACTATGGCTACACCTTC.

This chain joins TRBV5-1 and TRBJ1-1; D is perhaps TRBD1 (6 bases). The germline gives CDR1 SGHRS, CDR2 YFSETQ. This CDR3 comprises 14 residues. Trimming removed 2 bases from V and 1 base from J, with 9 bases in between. CDR3 sequence reads: CASSFRDTNTEAFF. CDR3 coding DNA: TGCGCCAGCAGCTTCCGGGACACGAACACTGAAGCTTTCTTT.

This chain uses TRBV5-1 with TRBJ2-1, with TRBD1 matching 9 bases. The germline V gene has CDR1 SGHRS and CDR2 YFSETQ. CDR3 length equals 17 residues. The trim removed 0 bases at V and 6 bases at J, leaving 10 bases unmatched. The CDR3 spells CASSLALQGQGFNEQFF. The CDR3 region has the DNA TGCGCCAGCAGCTTGGCGCTGCAGGGACAGGGCTTCAATGAGCAGTTCTTC.

The chain is built from TRBV15 and TRBJ1-2; D is perhaps TRBD1 (5 bases). The CDR3 spans 16 residues. The germline CDR1 and CDR2 sequences are LNHNV and YYDKDF (reference sequence). Trimming removed 3 bases at V and 4 bases at J, with 18 bases between. CDR3 protein: CATSSPGVRGAYGYTF. The CDR3 region has the DNA TGTGCCACCAGCAGTCCGGGGGTTCGAGGGGCCTATGGCTACACCTTC.

This clone showed up many times. The genes are TRBV2 and TRBJ1-5, with 9 bases fitting TRBD1. V gave up 5 bases and J gave up 1 base; unmatched junction bases: 6. Germline values: CDR1 SNHLY, CDR2 FYNNEI. The CDR3 length is 16 residues. Here the CDR3 DNA reads TGTGCCAGCAGTACACAGGGGGCAGGGAGCAATCAGCCCCAGCATTTT. This translates into CASSTQGAGSNQPQHF.